This T cell receptor (beta chain) appears in the sequencing data of a study of T cell responses to AZD1222 COVID-19 vaccine. General study findings and limits: Spike as a whole was targeted by vaccine-associated CD4 TCRs, dominant at 160-218 and 743-854. Elevations in Spike-specific TCR breadth and depth followed administration of two AZD1222 doses. Repertoires were sampled only after the peak T cell response. In the spike-specific TCR repertoire, nearly half reportedly target unmutated variant regions.

In regard to this clone: Its cognate antigen is unknown.

Trimming removed 5 bases from V and 3 bases from J; junction bases left unmatched: 18. The CDR3 runs to 19 residues. CDR1 LNHDA and CDR2 SQIVND come from the germline V gene (reference sequence). Measured with immunoSEQ multiplex PCR; TCRdb has only the in-frame clones, and not every one. Of some 130,000 clones listed, more than 80% are singletons. The receptor's source is an adult in good health. The chain links TRBV19 to TRBJ2-7, with 11 bases matching TRBD2. This sample comprised peripheral blood, obtained on day 0 of AZD1222 vaccination. Written as DNA, the CDR3 is TGTGCCAGTAGTCCGCTTAAGGGGCGCGGGACTAGCGGCCTCTACGAGCAGTACTTC. Amino acids: CASSPLKGRGTSGLYEQYF.